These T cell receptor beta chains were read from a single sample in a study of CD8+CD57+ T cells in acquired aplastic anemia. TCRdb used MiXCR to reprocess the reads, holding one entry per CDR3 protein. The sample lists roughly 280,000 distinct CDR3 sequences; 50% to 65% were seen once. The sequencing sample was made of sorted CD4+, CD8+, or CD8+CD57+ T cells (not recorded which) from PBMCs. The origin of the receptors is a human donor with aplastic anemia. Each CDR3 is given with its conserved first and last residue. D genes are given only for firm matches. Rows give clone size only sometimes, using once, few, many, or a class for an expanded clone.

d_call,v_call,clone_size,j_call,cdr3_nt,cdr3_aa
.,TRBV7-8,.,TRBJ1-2,TGTGCCAGCAGCTTAGCTCGGGTTAACTATGGCTACACCTTC,CASSLARVNYGYTF
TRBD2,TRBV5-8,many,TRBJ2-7,TGTGCCAGCAGCTTGGGACTAGACACTAGCGCCAACGAGCAGTACTTC,CASSLGLDTSANEQYF
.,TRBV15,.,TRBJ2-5,TGTGCCACCAGCAGAGAAGCCAGCCGGAGCCAAGAGACCCAGTACTTC,CATSREASRSQETQYF
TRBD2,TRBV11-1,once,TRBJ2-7,TGTGCCAGCAGCTTAGTAGGGGGGACTAGTCCTCCCTACGAGCAGTACTTC,CASSLVGGTSPPYEQYF
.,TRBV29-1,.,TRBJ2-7,TGCAGCGTTGAAGCTGGGGGTTCCTACGAGCAGTACTTC,CSVEAGGSYEQYF
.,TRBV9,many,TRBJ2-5,TGTGCCAGCAGCGTAGAAGAGACCCAGTACTTC,CASSVEETQYF
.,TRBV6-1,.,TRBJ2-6,TGTGCCAGCAGCGGATCGAACAGGGCGGCGACTGGGGCCAACGTCCTGACTTTC,CASSGSNRAATGANVLTF
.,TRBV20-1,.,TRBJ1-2,TGCAGTGCTAGGGTTCTGAGAGGCCAGCTAACCTATGGCTACACCTTC,CSARVLRGQLTYGYTF
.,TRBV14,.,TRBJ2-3,TGTGCCAGCAGCCGAGTAGGCACGCAGTATTTT,CASSRVGTQYF
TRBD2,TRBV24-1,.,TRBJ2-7,TGTGCCACCAGTGGTGTGCGGGAGCGCGACGAGCAGTACTTC,CATSGVRERDEQYF
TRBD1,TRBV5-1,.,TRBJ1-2,TGCGCCAGCAGCTTGTACAGGGGGTTAGACTATGGCTACACCTTC,CASSLYRGLDYGYTF
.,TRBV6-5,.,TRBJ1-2,TGTGCCAGCAGCCCTTCTGGGGGGTCCAACTATGGCTACACCTTC,CASSPSGGSNYGYTF
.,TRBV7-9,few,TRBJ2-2,TGTGCCAGCAGCTTAGCGAGGGAGTGGGAGCTGTTTTTT,CASSLAREWELFF
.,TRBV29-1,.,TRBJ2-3,TGCAGCACACGTAGCGGCGGGGGCACAGATACGCAGTATTTT,CSTRSGGGTDTQYF
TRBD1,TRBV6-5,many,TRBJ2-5,TGTGCCAGCAGTTACTCTCCGGGACAGGGGACCTACTTC,CASSYSPGQGTYF
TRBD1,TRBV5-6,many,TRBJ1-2,TGTGCCAGCAGCTTAAACAGGGGATTTCGGGGCTACACCTTC,CASSLNRGFRGYTF
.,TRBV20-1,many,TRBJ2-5,TGCAGTGCTAGTTCCGGGGCAGAGACCCAGTACTTC,CSASSGAETQYF
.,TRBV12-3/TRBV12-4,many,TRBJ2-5,TGTGCCAGCGTGGTGGCAGGGCAAGAGACCCAGTACTTC,CASVVAGQETQYF
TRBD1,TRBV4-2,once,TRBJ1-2,TGTGCCAGCAGCCAAGTAGACAGGGGCGATGGCTACACCTTC,CASSQVDRGDGYTF
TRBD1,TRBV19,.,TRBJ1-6,TGTGCCATTTCGGACAGGGGGGGCTCACCCCTCCACTTT,CAISDRGGSPLHF
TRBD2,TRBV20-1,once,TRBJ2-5,TGCAGCGCTAGCGGGAGGCAGGAGACCCAGTACTTC,CSASGRQETQYF
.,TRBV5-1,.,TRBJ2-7,TGCGCCAGCAGCATCCAGTCCGGGACGTACCCCTACGAGCAGTACTTC,CASSIQSGTYPYEQYF
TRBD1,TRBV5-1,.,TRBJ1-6,TGCGCCAGCAGCTCAGGGGGAGATAATTCACCCCTCCACTTT,CASSSGGDNSPLHF
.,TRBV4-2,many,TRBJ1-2,TGTGCCAGCAGCCAAGATCTCGCAGGCCCGCCGTACGGCTACACCTTC,CASSQDLAGPPYGYTF
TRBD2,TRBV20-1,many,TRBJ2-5,TGCAGTGCTTCCAGGACTAGCGAAGAGACCCAGTACTTC,CSASRTSEETQYF
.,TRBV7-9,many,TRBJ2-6,TGTGCCAGCAGCATCGGGGCCCTCTCTGGGGCCAACGTCCTGACTTTC,CASSIGALSGANVLTF
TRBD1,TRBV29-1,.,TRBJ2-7,TGCAGCGTTGCTAAGGGACAGGGCCACGATCAGTACTTC,CSVAKGQGHDQYF
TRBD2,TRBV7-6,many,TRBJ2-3,TGTGCCAGCAGCTTAGTCAGCGGGGGGGGTAAAGTATCAGATACGCAGTATTTT,CASSLVSGGGKVSDTQYF
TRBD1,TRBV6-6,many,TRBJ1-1,TGTGCCAGCAGCAGGGGGCAGTTGGGCACTGAAGCTTTCTTT,CASSRGQLGTEAFF
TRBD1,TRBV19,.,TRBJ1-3,TGTGCCAGTAGTAGCGGACAGGGCTCTGGAAACACCATATATTTT,CASSSGQGSGNTIYF
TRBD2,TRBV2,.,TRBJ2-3,TGTGCCAGCAGTGATGGAAGGACTAGCGTGGTGTCAGATACGCAGTATTTT,CASSDGRTSVVSDTQYF
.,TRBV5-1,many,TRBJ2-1,TGCGCCAGCAGCTTCCCAGGGAATTACAATGAGCAGTTCTTC,CASSFPGNYNEQFF
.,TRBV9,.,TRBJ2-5,TGTGCCAGCAGCGTAGGCGGGTCTCAAGAGACCCAGTACTTC,CASSVGGSQETQYF
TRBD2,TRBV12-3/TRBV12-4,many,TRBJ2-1,TGTGCCAGCAGTTCCGCCCGCGGGACTAGCGGTTACAATGAGCAGTTCTTC,CASSSARGTSGYNEQFF
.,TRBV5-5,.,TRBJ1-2,TGTGCCAGCAGCTTGTTGGGGCAGCCCTATGGCTACACCTTC,CASSLLGQPYGYTF
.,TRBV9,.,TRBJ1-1,TGTGCCAGCAGCGTAGCGGGGGACACTGAAGCTTTCTTT,CASSVAGDTEAFF
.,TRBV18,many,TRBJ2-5,TGTGCCAGCTCACCAAGCCAGGGGAGGAGGGAGACCCAGTACTTC,CASSPSQGRRETQYF
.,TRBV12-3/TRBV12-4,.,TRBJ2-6,TGTGCCAGCAGTTGGAGCTCTGGGGCCAACGTCCTGACTTTC,CASSWSSGANVLTF
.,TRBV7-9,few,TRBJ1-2,TGTGCCAGCAGCTCCGGGACTTACAACTATGGCTACACCTTC,CASSSGTYNYGYTF
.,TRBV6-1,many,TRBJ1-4,TGTGCCAGCAGTGAATGGGGCAGGGGCACCGGTTTTGAAAAACTGTTTTTT,CASSEWGRGTGFEKLFF